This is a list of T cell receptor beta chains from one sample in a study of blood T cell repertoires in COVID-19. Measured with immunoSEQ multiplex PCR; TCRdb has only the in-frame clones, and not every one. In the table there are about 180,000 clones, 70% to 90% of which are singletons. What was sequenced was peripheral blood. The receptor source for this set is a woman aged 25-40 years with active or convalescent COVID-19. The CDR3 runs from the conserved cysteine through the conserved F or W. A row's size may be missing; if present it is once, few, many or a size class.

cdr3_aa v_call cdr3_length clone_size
CASSPEGGQGYGYTF TRBV6-6 15 -
CASSLTERGATDTQYF TRBV7-7 16 -
CASSFEDLASSYNEQFF TRBV5-1 17 -
CASSLGNSPGQDGYTF TRBV18 16 -
CAWSVPAFAGTGELFF TRBV30 16 -
CAWSRTVTGLSNYGYTF TRBV30 17 -
CASSLTGINEQFF TRBV19 13 -
CASSLGDSEAFF TRBV28 12 -
CASSLHGQANTEAFF TRBV5-4 15 -
CASPGLAGAKNTGELFF TRBV7-9 17 once
CASSLANTGTYNEQFF TRBV7-6 16 once
CASSGDRVNQPQHF TRBV28 14 few
CASSPRSQETQYF TRBV7-2 13 -
CASSLFLGQGKSGANVLTF TRBV28 19 -
CASSYSGVSPLHF TRBV6-2/TRBV6-3 13 -
CASSTGTGAVGELFF TRBV14 15 -
CASSLLGFNEQFF TRBV12-3/TRBV12-4 13 once
CASSLTDLGGYTF TRBV12-3/TRBV12-4 13 -
CASSFSMDGGGYTF TRBV7-6 14 -
CASSQESSGTNYEQYF TRBV4-1 16 -
CASSVAGIRQPQHF TRBV25-1 14 -
CASRQTSGSNTGELFF TRBV10-2 16 -
CASHDPGQLNEKLFF TRBV5-1 15 -
CASRFRGVDTGELFF TRBV19 15 -
CASSVLGVTEAFF TRBV2 13 once
CASSPQTGGFAEAFF TRBV9 15 -
CASSGGRVSEAFF TRBV25-1 13 -
CASTAGHYGYTF TRBV19 12 -
CASSLTLTSLNTDTQYF TRBV5-4 17 -
CASSLGGSSYGYTF TRBV28 14 -
CASSGTNSYEQYF TRBV25-1 13 -
CASSYSIKAELFF TRBV6-5 13 -
CSARNRAAQYF TRBV20-1 11 -
CASSSGQTFSYEQYF TRBV7-9 15 -
CASSHRDRGFGNYGYTF TRBV3-1/TRBV3-2 17 few
CASSESDKSYEQYF TRBV25-1 14 -
CASNTQGWEKAFF TRBV7-9 13 -
CASSSLGLAGGETQYF TRBV5-1 16 -
CASSEALLTTSGEADTQYF TRBV6-1 19 -
CASSGQIAAYNEQFF TRBV19 15 -
CASHSRTGPNTEAFF TRBV19 15 -
CASSLAGRTEAFF TRBV5-1 13 -
CASSLHRAGDTF TRBV5-4 12 few
CASRGRENTEAFF TRBV12-3/TRBV12-4 13 -
CASSLAGEGNSPLHF TRBV5-6 15 few
CASRLGGLATTNEQFF TRBV5-1 16 few
CASSQVRGGTSYNEQFF TRBV4-2 17 -
CASSYSARFGGYTF TRBV6-6 14 -
CASRTGQQNTEAFF TRBV27 14 -
CASSQSLGQGGTEAFF TRBV16 16 -
CASGFGQGKANEQFF TRBV12-5 15 -
CASTISTGATWRMNTEAFF TRBV5-1 19 -